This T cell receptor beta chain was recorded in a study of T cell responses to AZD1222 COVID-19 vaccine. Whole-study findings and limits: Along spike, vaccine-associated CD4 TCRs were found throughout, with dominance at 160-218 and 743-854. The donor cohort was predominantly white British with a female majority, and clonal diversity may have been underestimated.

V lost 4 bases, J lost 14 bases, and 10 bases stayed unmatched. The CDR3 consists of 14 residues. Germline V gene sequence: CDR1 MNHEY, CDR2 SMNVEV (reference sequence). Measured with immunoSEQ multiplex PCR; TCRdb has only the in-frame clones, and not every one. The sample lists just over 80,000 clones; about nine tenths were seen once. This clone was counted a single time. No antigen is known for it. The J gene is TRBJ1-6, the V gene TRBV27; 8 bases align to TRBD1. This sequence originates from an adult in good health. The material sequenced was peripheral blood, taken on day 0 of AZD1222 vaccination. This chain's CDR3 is CASSSFNRGNTLHF. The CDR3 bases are TGTGCCAGCAGTTCCTTCAACAGGGGGAATACCCTCCACTTT.